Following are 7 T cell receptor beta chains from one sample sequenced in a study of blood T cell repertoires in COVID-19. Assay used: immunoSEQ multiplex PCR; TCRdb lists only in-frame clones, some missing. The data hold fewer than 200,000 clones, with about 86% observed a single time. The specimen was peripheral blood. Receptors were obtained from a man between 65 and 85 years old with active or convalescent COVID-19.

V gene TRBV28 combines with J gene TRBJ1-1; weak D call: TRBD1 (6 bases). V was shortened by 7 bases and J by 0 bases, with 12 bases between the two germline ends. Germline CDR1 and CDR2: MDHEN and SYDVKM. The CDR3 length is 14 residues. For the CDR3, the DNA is TGTGCCAGCAACCTTGGACAGATGAACACTGAAGCTTTCTTT. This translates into CASNLGQMNTEAFF.

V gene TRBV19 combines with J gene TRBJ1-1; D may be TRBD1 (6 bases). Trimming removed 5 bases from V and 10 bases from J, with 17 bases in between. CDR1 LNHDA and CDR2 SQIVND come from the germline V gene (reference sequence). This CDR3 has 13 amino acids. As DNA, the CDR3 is TGTGCCAGTAGTCTAGGACAAACAGGGACAGCTTTCTTT. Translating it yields CASSLGQTGTAFF.

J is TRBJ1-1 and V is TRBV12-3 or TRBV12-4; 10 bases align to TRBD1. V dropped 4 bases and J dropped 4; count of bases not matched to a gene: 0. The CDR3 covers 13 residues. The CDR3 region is CASSWDRGTEAFF. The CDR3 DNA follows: TGTGCCAGCAGTTGGGACAGGGGCACTGAAGCTTTCTTT.

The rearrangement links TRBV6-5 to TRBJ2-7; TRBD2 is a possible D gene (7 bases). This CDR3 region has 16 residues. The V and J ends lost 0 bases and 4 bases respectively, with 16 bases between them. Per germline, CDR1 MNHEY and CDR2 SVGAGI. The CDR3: CASSYSRGGGPYEQYF. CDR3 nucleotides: TGTGCCAGCAGTTACTCGAGGGGGGGCGGCCCGTACGAGCAGTACTTC.

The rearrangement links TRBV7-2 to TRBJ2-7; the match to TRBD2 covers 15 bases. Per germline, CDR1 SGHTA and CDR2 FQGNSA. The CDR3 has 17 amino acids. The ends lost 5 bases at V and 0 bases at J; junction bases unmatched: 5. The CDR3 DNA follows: TGTGCCAGCAGCCCCTGGACTAGCGGGAGGGCCTCCTACGAGCAGTACTTC. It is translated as CASSPWTSGRASYEQYF.

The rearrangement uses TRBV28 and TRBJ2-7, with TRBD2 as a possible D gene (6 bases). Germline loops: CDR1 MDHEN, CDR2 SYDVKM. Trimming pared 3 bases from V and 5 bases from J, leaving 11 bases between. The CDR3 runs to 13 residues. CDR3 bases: TGTGCCAGCAGTTTCCTATCGGGGGACGAGCAGTACTTC. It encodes CASSFLSGDEQYF.

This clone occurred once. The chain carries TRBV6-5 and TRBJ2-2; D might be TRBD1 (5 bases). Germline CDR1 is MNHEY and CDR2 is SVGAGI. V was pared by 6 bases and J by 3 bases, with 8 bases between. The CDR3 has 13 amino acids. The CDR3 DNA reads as TGTGCCAGCAGCCGACAGCACACCGGGGAGCTGTTTTTT. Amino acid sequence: CASSRQHTGELFF.